The 18 T cell receptor beta chains presented below share a single source sample, sequenced in a study of OX40 agonist ivuxolimab in advanced cancers. TCRdb keeps only in-frame clones here, not all; method: immunoSEQ multiplex PCR. The sample holds tens of thousands of clones, 80% to 90% seen once. The specimen was CD4+ or CD8+ T cells sorted from blood, collected in a trial of the OX40 agonist ivuxolimab. The origin of the receptors is an adult with an advanced solid tumor such as melanoma, head and neck, liver or kidney cancer.

This clone has a handful of counts. This sequence joins TRBV7-9 and TRBJ1-1; unclear D gene. This CDR3 is built from 10 residues. CDR1 and CDR2 from the germline V gene are SEHNR and FQNEAQ (reference sequence). V was trimmed by 2 bases and J by 7 bases, leaving 2 bases between them. The CDR3 DNA reads as TGTGCCAGCAGCTTACGTGAAGCTTTCTTT. It encodes CASSLREAFF.

The chain has TRBV6-5 and TRBJ1-1; TRBD1 might be the D (5 bases). The CDR3 loop spans 14 amino acids. Trimming pared 4 bases from V and 1 base from J, leaving 10 bases between. From germline, CDR1 is MNHEY and CDR2 SVGAGI. CDR3 loop: CASSLGQGNTEAFF. DNA of the CDR3: TGTGCCAGCAGTTTGGGGCAGGGGAACACTGAAGCTTTCTTT.

This clone appeared once. The chain recombines TRBV10-3 with TRBJ1-1; D unclear. The germline V and J ends were trimmed by 4 bases and 0 bases, with 15 bases remaining between them. The CDR3 sequence is 16 residues long. Germline CDR1 and CDR2: ENHRY and SYGVKD. This CDR3 is CAISARKGIMNTEAFF. Here the CDR3 DNA reads TGTGCCATCAGTGCCAGGAAAGGGATCATGAACACTGAAGCTTTCTTT.

This rearrangement joins TRBV6-5 to TRBJ1-4; TRBD1 might be the D (5 bases). Looked up from germline, CDR1 is MNHEY and CDR2 is SVGAGI. This CDR3 comprises 14 residues. V was cut by 6 bases and J by 7 bases, with 15 bases left in between. CDR3 sequence (DNA): TGTGCCAGCAGCCCCCGGGACGAAGGTGAAAAACTGTTTTTT. Translation gives CASSPRDEGEKLFF.

The CDR3 spells CATSLMSSYNEQFF. The CDR3 bases are TGTGCCACCAGTTTGATGAGCTCCTACAATGAGCAGTTCTTC. The rearrangement links TRBV15 to TRBJ2-1, with D hard to call. The CDR3 runs to 14 residues. CDR1 and CDR2 from the germline V gene are LNHNV and YYDKDF (reference sequence). The V end was cut by 6 bases, the J end by 0 bases, with 9 bases between.

This clone was observed a few times. The chain employs TRBV6-6 and TRBJ2-7, with D unresolved. Germline V gene sequence: CDR1 MNHNY, CDR2 SVGAGI (reference sequence). This CDR3 has 16 amino acids. V lost 2 bases and J 0 bases, leaving 14 bases between the germline ends. As DNA, the CDR3 is TGTGCCAGCAGTTACCAAGTACGCAGGAGCTCCTACGAGCAGTACTTC. Translation gives CASSYQVRRSSYEQYF.

This clone has just one count. This rearrangement joins TRBV7-9 to TRBJ2-5, with 7 bases aligning to TRBD2. Per the germline V gene, CDR1 is SEHNR and CDR2 is FQNEAQ (reference sequence). The J segment lost 6 bases and the V segment lost 5 bases, leaving 6 bases of the junction unmatched. The CDR3 runs 13 residues. The CDR3 region has the DNA TGTGCCAGCAGCCTAAGCGGGGCGCAGACCCAGTACTTC. Residues: CASSLSGAQTQYF.

The chain joins TRBV11-2 to TRBJ2-5; 8 bases are a match to TRBD2. Trimming at V came to 0 bases and at J to 7 bases, leaving 7 bases not matched to a gene. This CDR3 has 15 amino acids. Germline V gene data show CDR1 as SGHAT and CDR2 as FQNNGV. The CDR3 loop reads CASSLDSSGSVTQYF. CDR3 DNA sequence: TGTGCCAGCAGCTTAGATAGCAGCGGGAGTGTGACCCAGTACTTC.

This rearrangement joins TRBV7-9 to TRBJ2-2; perhaps TRBD2 as D (6 bases). There are 16 residues in the CDR3. Trimming pared 7 bases from V and 1 base from J, leaving 16 bases between. Per germline, CDR1 SEHNR and CDR2 FQNEAQ (reference sequence). CDR3 amino acids: CASTSVGGGNTGELFF. The CDR3 DNA sequence: TGTGCCAGCACGTCCGTCGGGGGAGGGAACACCGGGGAGCTGTTTTTT.

This chain uses TRBV10-3 with TRBJ1-2; the D is unclear. Trimming removed 5 bases at V and 4 bases at J, with 11 bases between. The CDR3 spans 13 residues. Germline V lookup: CDR1 ENHRY, CDR2 SYGVKD. This chain's CDR3 is CAISYDFSYGYTF. In DNA, the CDR3 is TGTGCCATCAGTTATGACTTCTCCTATGGCTACACCTTC.

The V gene is TRBV19, the J gene TRBJ2-7; a possible D gene is TRBD2 (5 bases). Germline V gene lookup returns CDR1 LNHDA and CDR2 SQIVND (reference sequence). V shed 4 bases and J shed 3 bases, with 16 bases lying between them. This CDR3 has 15 amino acids. The CDR3 reads CASSTGVANGYEQYF. In nucleotides, the CDR3 is TGTGCCAGTAGTACCGGGGTAGCGAACGGCTACGAGCAGTACTTC. Drawing the rest from reference TRBV19 and TRBJ2-7, the complete variable domain is DGGITQSPKYLFRKEGQNVTLSCEQNLNHDAMYWYRQDPGQGLRLIYYSQIVNDFQKGDIAEGYSVSREKKESFPLTVTSAQKNPTAFYLCASSTGVANGYEQYFGPGTRLTVT.

This clone was observed a handful of times. The CDR3 coding sequence is TGTGCCATCAGTGACGAGGGTGTCCGCTACGAGCAGTACTTC. Translating it yields CAISDEGVRYEQYF. V and J are TRBV10-3 and TRBJ2-7, with a weak D call TRBD2 (5 bases). Trimming removed 3 bases at V and 3 bases at J, with 12 bases between. Germline lookup yields CDR1 ENHRY and CDR2 SYGVKD. The CDR3 totals 14 residues.

The chain employs TRBV6-1 and TRBJ1-5; a weak D match, TRBD1 (6 bases). The CDR3 runs to 15 residues. Trimming left V 1 base short and J 7 bases short, with 14 bases between. Germline loops: CDR1 MNHNS, CDR2 SASEGT. The CDR3 nucleotides read TGTGCCAGCAGTGAAGAGGGGGGATCGTGGCAGCCCCAGCATTTT. Encoded protein: CASSEEGGSWQPQHF.

The V and J genes are TRBV2 and TRBJ2-7; 7 nucleotides align to TRBD1. Germline assignment: CDR1 SNHLY and CDR2 FYNNEI. The CDR3 contains 14 residues. J lost 2 bases, V lost 7 bases, and 8 bases had no gene match. The CDR3 region is CASKLETGPYEQYF. Here the CDR3 DNA reads TGTGCCAGCAAATTGGAGACAGGGCCCTACGAGCAGTACTTC.

The chain has TRBV7-9 and TRBJ1-1; no definite D call. V lost 3 bases, J lost 10 bases, and 12 bases lay in between. The CDR3 consists of 12 residues. The germline V gene has CDR1 SEHNR and CDR2 FQNEAQ (reference sequence). The CDR3 protein is CASSFPTRGAFF. DNA of the CDR3: TGTGCCAGCAGCTTTCCGACCCGGGGAGCTTTCTTT.

V and J are TRBV6-5 and TRBJ2-7; D is uncertain. The germline V gene has CDR1 MNHEY and CDR2 SVGAGI. This CDR3 has 13 residues. Trimming removed 4 bases at V and 6 bases at J, with 13 bases between. The DNA for the CDR3 is TGTGCCAGCAGTTCGACGGGTCTAGGCGAGCAGTACTTC. Encoded protein: CASSSTGLGEQYF.

CDR3 sequence: CASSLDLAGGHNEQFF. The CDR3 DNA sequence: TGTGCCAGCAGCTTAGACCTAGCGGGAGGCCACAATGAGCAGTTCTTC. The chain uses TRBV7-9 and TRBJ2-1, with 11 positions matching TRBD2. Looked up from germline, CDR1 is SEHNR and CDR2 is FQNEAQ (reference sequence). Losses at the gene ends were 1 base for V and 5 bases for J; bases not matched to a gene: 4. The CDR3 has 16 amino acids.

The rearrangement links TRBV19 to TRBJ1-3, with D hard to call. Trimming removed 6 bases from V and 4 bases from J, with 7 bases in between. The germline gives CDR1 LNHDA, CDR2 SQIVND (reference sequence). This CDR3 has 12 residues. DNA for the CDR3: TGTGCCAGTAGAGTCACGGGAAACACCATATATTTT. As protein: CASRVTGNTIYF.